This TCR beta chain stems from a study of T cell repertoires in cytomegalovirus infection. Study summary: Public signatures in TCR beta pointed to CMV infection and matching HLA type.

This clonotype was seen more than once but under ten times. Its antigen is still unknown. V lost 4 bases, J lost 5 bases, and 11 bases lay in between. The CDR3 is 13 residues long. Per the germline V gene, CDR1 is MGHRA and CDR2 is YSYEKL. TCRdb re-called the reads with MiXCR, one entry per CDR3 protein. The repertoire holds roughly 500,000 distinct CDR3 sequences, 30% to 40% seen once, with about a sixth in the top ten. The clonotype originates from a human donor in good health (CMV status not recorded). Some clones in this sample may be carry-over from other donors' samples. The source was cultured PBMCs, collected from culture after CMV antigen stimulation. The chain recombines TRBV4-1 with TRBJ2-5; weak D call: TRBD1 (5 bases). The CDR3 region has the DNA TGCGCCAGCAGCCTTCAGGGTTCCGAGACCCAGTACTTC. This translates into CASSLQGSETQYF.